The 14 T cell receptor beta chains below come from one sample, sequenced in a study of cytomegalovirus exposure and HLA in healthy donors. Some clones are missing from TCRdb's copy, which holds only in-frame ones; the method was immunoSEQ multiplex PCR. This table has under 250,000 clones, about 88% appearing once. What was sequenced was PBMCs. The origin of the receptors is a man aged 18 to 29 in good health and CMV-seropositive.

In the case of this clone: Mismatch with germline at one junction end may stem from a read error. The V gene is TRBV6-1, the J gene TRBJ2-4; D might be TRBD2 (6 bases). Germline V CDR1 and CDR2: MNHNS, SASEGT. This CDR3 comprises 13 residues. CDR3 DNA: TGTGCCAGCAGTGAAGCCCCCTCGTTATGGAGGGACTTC. Protein: CASSEAPSLWRDF.

The genes are TRBV10-3 and TRBJ2-7; D perhaps matches TRBD2 (5 bases). The CDR3 spans 15 residues. The germline V gene has CDR1 ENHRY and CDR2 SYGVKD. The V gene lost 2 bases and the J gene lost 2 bases, with 13 bases spanning the gap. The CDR3, as DNA: TGTGCCATCAGTGAGAGTCCGGGGAAGGCCTACGAGCAGTACTTC. It codes for CAISESPGKAYEQYF.

The chain recombines TRBV6-1 with TRBJ1-5; 10 bases are a match to TRBD1. J gave up 6 bases and V 9 bases, and 11 bases lay outside the gene matches. CDR3 length: 15 amino acids. Germline assignment: CDR1 MNHNS and CDR2 SASEGT. CDR3 sequence reads: CASAAGTGVTQPQHF. CDR3 in DNA: TGTGCCAGTGCTGCCGGGACAGGGGTCACTCAGCCCCAGCATTTT.

This chain uses TRBV28 with TRBJ1-4; D gene ambiguous. The CDR3 loop spans 13 amino acids. The V and J ends lost 7 bases and 5 bases respectively, with 11 bases between them. Germline CDR1 MDHEN, CDR2 SYDVKM. CDR3 residues: CASKGVHNEKLFF. The CDR3, as DNA: TGTGCCAGCAAGGGAGTTCACAATGAAAAACTGTTTTTT.

V is TRBV7-7 and J is TRBJ2-5, with 10 bases identical to TRBD1. This CDR3 has 15 amino acids. Germline assignment: CDR1 SSHAT and CDR2 FNYEAQ (reference sequence). Trimming at V came to 5 bases and at J to 4 bases, leaving 7 bases not matched to a gene. The CDR3 DNA reads TGTGCCAGCAGCACCCGACAGGGGGCTCTAGAGACCCAGTACTTC. Translation: CASSTRQGALETQYF.

V and J are TRBV6-5 and TRBJ2-7, with TRBD1 matching 7 bases. The CDR3 runs 13 residues. The germline gives CDR1 MNHEY, CDR2 SVGAGI. The V segment lost 8 bases and the J segment 4 bases; nucleotides outside the gene matches: 8. CDR3 sequence (DNA): TGTGCCAGCTCCTGGGGCAGGGGGTACGAGCAGTACTTC. It yields the protein CASSWGRGYEQYF.

This chain links TRBV28 with TRBJ2-7, with 10 bases lining up with TRBD2. CDR1 and CDR2 (germline): MDHEN, SYDVKM. The CDR3 is 15 amino acids. The ends lost 7 bases at V and 6 bases at J; junction bases unmatched: 12. DNA for the CDR3: TGTGCCAGCAATGAAATAGCGGGAGGCCCTCCCGAGCAGTACTTC. Its translation: CASNEIAGGPPEQYF.

CDR3 sequence reads: CASSQGGLVGEQYF. The CDR3 DNA reads as TGCGCCAGCAGCCAAGGGGGACTAGTGGGCGAGCAGTACTTC. The chain joins TRBV4-1 to TRBJ2-7, with 8 bases fitting TRBD2. With 1 base clipped from V and 6 bases from J, the junction kept 5 bases outside the gene matches. In germline, CDR1 is MGHRA, CDR2 YSYEKL. The length of the CDR3 is 14 residues.

The J gene is TRBJ1-1, the V gene TRBV30; TRBD1 might be the D (5 bases). V was clipped by 0 bases and J by 1 base, with 12 bases between them. CDR1 is GTSNPN, CDR2 SVGIG, per germline (reference sequence). The CDR3 is 15 amino acids. The DNA for the CDR3 is TGTGCCTGGAGTGTCGCTTGGGGGGGGAACACTGAAGCTTTCTTT. It is translated as CAWSVAWGGNTEAFF. Filled out from reference TRBV30 and TRBJ1-1, the complete variable domain reads SQTIHQWPATLVQPVGSPLSLECTVEGTSNPNLYWYRQAAGRGLQLLFYSVGIGQISSEVPQNLSASRPQDRQFILSSKKLLLSDSGFYLCAWSVAWGGNTEAFFGQGTRLTVV.

The rearrangement links TRBV6-1 to TRBJ2-1; 7 nucleotides align to TRBD2. The CDR3 has 14 amino acids. V lost 2 bases to trimming and J lost 7 bases; unmatched junction nucleotides: 5. CDR1 is MNHNS, CDR2 SASEGT, per germline. For the CDR3, the DNA is TGTGCCAGCAGTGAAATCCTAGCGGAAAATGAGCAGTTCTTC. Translation gives CASSEILAENEQFF.

This clone occurred once. The chain joins TRBV29-1 to TRBJ1-1, with a weak D call TRBD1 (5 bases). The CDR3 extends over 14 amino acids. V lost 7 bases and J 3 bases, leaving 18 bases between the germline ends. Germline V CDR1 and CDR2: SQVTM, ANQGSEA. CDR3 region: CSGGRDSRDTEAFF. CDR3 DNA sequence: TGCAGCGGAGGTAGGGACTCACGAGACACTGAAGCTTTCTTT.

The V and J genes are TRBV29-1 and TRBJ2-1; 9 bases are a match to TRBD1. Trimming removed 6 bases from V and 9 bases from J; junction bases left unmatched: 9. Germline V gene data show CDR1 as SQVTM and CDR2 as ANQGSEA. The CDR3 loop spans 13 amino acids. CDR3 sequence reads: CSVTQGAPGEQFF. The CDR3 DNA sequence: TGCAGCGTGACACAGGGGGCGCCTGGTGAGCAGTTCTTC.

The V gene is TRBV5-1, the J gene TRBJ1-1; tentative D call: TRBD1 (5 bases). The germline V and J ends were trimmed by 3 bases and 1 base, with 10 bases remaining between them. This CDR3 has 14 amino acids. The germline CDR1 and CDR2 sequences are SGHRS and YFSETQ. DNA of the CDR3: TGCGCCAGCAGCTGGCGGGACCCGAACACTGAAGCTTTCTTT. It codes for CASSWRDPNTEAFF. The full variable domain, in which reference TRBV5-1 and TRBJ1-1 provide the parts outside the CDR3, is KAGVTQTPRYLIKTRGQQVTLSCSPISGHRSVSWYQQTPGQGLQFLFEYFSETQRNKGNFPGRFSGRQFSNSRSEMNVSTLELGDSALYLCASSWRDPNTEAFFGQGTRLTVV.

The chain carries TRBV27 and TRBJ2-1; 11 bases agree with TRBD2. The germline V gene has CDR1 MNHEY and CDR2 SMNVEV (reference sequence). The trim removed 6 bases at V and 0 bases at J, leaving 4 bases unmatched. CDR3 length: 16 residues. The CDR3 protein is CASSIAGGLSYNEQFF. The CDR3 DNA reads as TGTGCCAGCAGCATAGCGGGAGGGCTCTCCTACAATGAGCAGTTCTTC.